This T cell receptor (beta chain) emerged from a study of beta chain features in type 1 diabetes. Across the study: Cell yields, gender and age were similar in healthy donors and patients.

Every bit of the isolated RNA underwent reverse transcription, so sequencing read expressed TCRB transcripts. Sequencing used immunoSEQ multiplex PCR; TCRdb keeps in-frame clones, though not all of them. The sample includes 900,000 or so clones, roughly a sixth seen only once; the top ten take around 0.02%. With regard to this clone: Its antigen is as yet unknown.

V lost 4 bases to trimming and J lost 6 bases; unmatched junction nucleotides: 2. CDR3 length: 13 amino acids. Germline loops: CDR1 SGHTA, CDR2 FQGNSA. Study-wide results and caveats: Since sequencing was performed on cDNA, cells with high TCR expression could be over-represented. The study found moderately but significantly shorter TCRB CDR3s in all four CD4+ subsets of Type 1 diabetes patients.

The genes are TRBV7-2 and TRBJ2-1, with 8 bases lining up with TRBD2. This sequence was found in a woman aged 18-29 years in good health. Material: naive CD4+ T cells from blood. This CDR3 is CASSSGLVNEQFF. The CDR3 region has the DNA TGTGCCAGCAGCTCGGGACTAGTCAATGAGCAGTTCTTC.